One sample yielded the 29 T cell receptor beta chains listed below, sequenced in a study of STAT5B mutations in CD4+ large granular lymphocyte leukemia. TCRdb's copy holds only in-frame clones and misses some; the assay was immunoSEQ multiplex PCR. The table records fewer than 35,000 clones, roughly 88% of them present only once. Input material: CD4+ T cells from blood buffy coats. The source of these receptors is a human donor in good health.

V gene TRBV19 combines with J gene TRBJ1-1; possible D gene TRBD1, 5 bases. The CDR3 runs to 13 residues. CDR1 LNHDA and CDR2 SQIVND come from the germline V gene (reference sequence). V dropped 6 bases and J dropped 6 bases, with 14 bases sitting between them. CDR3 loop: CASRVGGGAEAFF. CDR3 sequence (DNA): TGTGCCAGTAGGGTGGGGGGTGGTGCTGAAGCTTTCTTT.

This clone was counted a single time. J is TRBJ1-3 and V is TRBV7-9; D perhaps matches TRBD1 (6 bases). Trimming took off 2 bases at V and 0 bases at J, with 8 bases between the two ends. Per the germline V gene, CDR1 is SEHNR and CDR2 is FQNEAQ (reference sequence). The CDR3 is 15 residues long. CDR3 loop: CASSLQGFSGNTIYF. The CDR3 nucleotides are TGTGCCAGCAGCTTACAGGGGTTCTCTGGAAACACCATATATTTT.

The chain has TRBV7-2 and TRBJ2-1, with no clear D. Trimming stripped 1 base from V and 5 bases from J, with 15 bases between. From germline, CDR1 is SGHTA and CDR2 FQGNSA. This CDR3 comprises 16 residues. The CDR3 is CASSLGVAGPHNEQFF. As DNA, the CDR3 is TGTGCCAGCAGCTTAGGAGTGGCAGGTCCACACAATGAGCAGTTCTTC.

Here the CDR3 DNA reads TGTGCCAGCAGTGAAGTAGGGACTAGATACGAGCAGTACTTC. This translates into CASSEVGTRYEQYF. The chain is built from TRBV25-1 and TRBJ2-7, with 8 positions matching TRBD2. The CDR3 contains 14 residues. Looked up from germline, CDR1 is MGHDK and CDR2 is SYGVNS. After removal of 2 bases from V and 4 bases from J, the junction contained 4 bases not matched to a gene.

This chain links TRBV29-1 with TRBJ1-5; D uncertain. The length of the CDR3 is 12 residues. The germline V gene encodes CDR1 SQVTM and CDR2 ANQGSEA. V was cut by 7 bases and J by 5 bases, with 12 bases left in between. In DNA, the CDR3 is TGCAGCGCCAAAGCCGGAGATCAGCCCCAGCATTTT. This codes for CSAKAGDQPQHF.

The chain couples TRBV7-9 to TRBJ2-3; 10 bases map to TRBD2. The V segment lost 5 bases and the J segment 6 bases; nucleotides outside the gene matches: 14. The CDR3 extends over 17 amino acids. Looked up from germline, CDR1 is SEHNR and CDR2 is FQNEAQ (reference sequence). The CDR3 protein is CASSGPLASGSGDTQYF. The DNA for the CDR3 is TGTGCCAGCAGCGGACCCCTGGCTAGCGGGAGCGGCGATACGCAGTATTTT.

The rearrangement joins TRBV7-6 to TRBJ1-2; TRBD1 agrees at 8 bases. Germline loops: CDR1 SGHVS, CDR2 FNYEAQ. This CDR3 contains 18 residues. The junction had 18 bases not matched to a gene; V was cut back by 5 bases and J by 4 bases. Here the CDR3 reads CASSPQGGGRGGSYGYTF. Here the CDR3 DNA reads TGTGCCAGCAGCCCACAGGGGGGGGGCAGGGGAGGCAGCTATGGCTACACCTTC.

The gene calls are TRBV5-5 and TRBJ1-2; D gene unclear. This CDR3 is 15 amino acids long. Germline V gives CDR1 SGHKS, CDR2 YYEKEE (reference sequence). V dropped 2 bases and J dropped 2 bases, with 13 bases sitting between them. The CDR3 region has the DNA TGTGCCAGCAGCTTCCGTGGTAGTTCGAACTATGGCTACACCTTC. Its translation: CASSFRGSSNYGYTF.

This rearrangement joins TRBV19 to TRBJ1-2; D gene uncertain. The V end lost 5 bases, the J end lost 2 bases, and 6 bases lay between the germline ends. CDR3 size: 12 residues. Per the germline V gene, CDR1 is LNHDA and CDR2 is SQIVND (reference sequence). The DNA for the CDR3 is TGTGCCAGTAGTTGGCGAAACTATGGCTACACCTTC. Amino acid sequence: CASSWRNYGYTF.

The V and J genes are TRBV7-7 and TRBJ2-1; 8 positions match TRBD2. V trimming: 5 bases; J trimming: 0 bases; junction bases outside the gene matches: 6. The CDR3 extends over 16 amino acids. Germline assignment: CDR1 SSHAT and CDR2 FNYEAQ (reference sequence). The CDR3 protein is CASSPTAGASYNEQFF. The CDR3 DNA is TGTGCCAGCAGCCCCACAGCGGGGGCCTCCTACAATGAGCAGTTCTTC.

CDR3 nucleotide sequence: TGTGCCAGCAAGGACAGACTCTATGGCTACACCTTC. This translates into CASKDRLYGYTF. This chain links TRBV27 with TRBJ1-2; the D gene is possibly TRBD1 (6 bases). V was pared by 7 bases and J by 4 bases, with 10 bases between. Germline assignment: CDR1 MNHEY and CDR2 SMNVEV (reference sequence). This CDR3 spans 12 amino acids.

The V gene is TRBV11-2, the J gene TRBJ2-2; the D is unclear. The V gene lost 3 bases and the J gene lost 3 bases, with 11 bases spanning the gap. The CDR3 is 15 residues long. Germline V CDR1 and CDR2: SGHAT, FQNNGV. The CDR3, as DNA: TGTGCCAGCAGCTTGGGCTTAAGGGACACCGGGGAGCTGTTTTTT. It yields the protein CASSLGLRDTGELFF.

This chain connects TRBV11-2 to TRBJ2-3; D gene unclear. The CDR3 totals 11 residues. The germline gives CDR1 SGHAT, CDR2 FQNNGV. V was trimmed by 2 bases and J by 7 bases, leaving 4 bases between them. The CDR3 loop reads CASSLQYTQYF. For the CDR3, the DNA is TGTGCCAGCAGCTTACAATATACGCAGTATTTT.

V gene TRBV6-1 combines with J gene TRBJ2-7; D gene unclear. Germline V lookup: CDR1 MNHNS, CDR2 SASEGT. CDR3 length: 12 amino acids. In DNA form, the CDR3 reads TGTAGAATAGAAGGATCTTTTGGCGAGCAGTACTTC. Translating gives CRIEGSFGEQYF.

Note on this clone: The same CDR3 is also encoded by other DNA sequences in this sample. Written as DNA, the CDR3 is TGTGCCAGCAGCTTAGTGAGAGAGACCCAGTACTTC. It is translated as CASSLVRETQYF. The chain recombines TRBV11-3 with TRBJ2-5, with D unclear. The germline V gene encodes CDR1 SGHNT and CDR2 YENEEA. The length of the CDR3 is 12 residues. The V gene lost 1 base and the J gene lost 4 bases, with 4 bases spanning the gap.

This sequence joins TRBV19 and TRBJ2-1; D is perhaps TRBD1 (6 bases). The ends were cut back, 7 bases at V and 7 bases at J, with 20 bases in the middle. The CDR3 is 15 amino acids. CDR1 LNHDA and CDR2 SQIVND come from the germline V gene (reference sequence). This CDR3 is CASKRNRVGENEQFF. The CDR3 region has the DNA TGTGCCAGTAAGCGGAACAGGGTCGGGGAAAATGAGCAGTTCTTC.

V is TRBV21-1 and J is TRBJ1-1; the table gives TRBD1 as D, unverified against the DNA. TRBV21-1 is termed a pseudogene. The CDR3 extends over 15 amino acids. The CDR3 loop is CASSRDPGTGGPAFF. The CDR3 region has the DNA TGTGCCAGCAGCAGAGATCCCGGGACAGGGGGCCCAGCTTTCTTT.

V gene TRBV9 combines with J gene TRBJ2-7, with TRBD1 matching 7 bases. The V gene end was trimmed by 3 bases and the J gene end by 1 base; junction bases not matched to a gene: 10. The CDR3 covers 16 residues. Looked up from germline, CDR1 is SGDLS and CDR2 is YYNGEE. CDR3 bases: TGTGCCAGCAGCGCCCATATAGGGGGCGGATCCTACGAGCAGTACTTC. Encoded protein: CASSAHIGGGSYEQYF.

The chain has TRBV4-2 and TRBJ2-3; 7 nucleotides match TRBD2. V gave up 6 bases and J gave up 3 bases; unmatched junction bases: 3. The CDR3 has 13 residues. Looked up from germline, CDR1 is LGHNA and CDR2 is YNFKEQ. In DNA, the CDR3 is TGTGCCAGCAGGAAAGCGGGGACAGATACGCAGTATTTT. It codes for CASRKAGTDTQYF.

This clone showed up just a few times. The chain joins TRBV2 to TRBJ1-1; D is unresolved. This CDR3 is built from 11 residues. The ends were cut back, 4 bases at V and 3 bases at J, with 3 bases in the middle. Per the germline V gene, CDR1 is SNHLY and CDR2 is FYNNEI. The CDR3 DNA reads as TGTGCCAGCAGTGTCCACACTGAAGCTTTCTTT. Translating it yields CASSVHTEAFF.

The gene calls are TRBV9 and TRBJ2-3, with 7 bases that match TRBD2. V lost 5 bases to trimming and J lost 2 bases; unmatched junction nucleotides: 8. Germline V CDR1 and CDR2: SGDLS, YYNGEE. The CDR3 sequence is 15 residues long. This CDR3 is CASSGGGTNTDTQYF. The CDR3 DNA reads TGTGCCAGCAGTGGGGGGGGGACTAACACAGATACGCAGTATTTT. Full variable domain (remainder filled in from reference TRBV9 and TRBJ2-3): DSGVTQTPKHLITATGQRVTLRCSPRSGDLSVYWYQQSLDQGLQFLIQYYNGEERAKGNILERFSAQQFPDLHSELNLSSLELGDSALYFCASSGGGTNTDTQYFGPGTRLTVL.

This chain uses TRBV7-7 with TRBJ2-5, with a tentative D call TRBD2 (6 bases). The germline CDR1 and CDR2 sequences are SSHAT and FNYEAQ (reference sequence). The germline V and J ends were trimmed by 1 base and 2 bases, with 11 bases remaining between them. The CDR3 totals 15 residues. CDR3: CASSLGGTSQETQYF. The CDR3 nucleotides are TGTGCCAGCAGCTTAGGAGGGACTTCTCAAGAGACCCAGTACTTC.

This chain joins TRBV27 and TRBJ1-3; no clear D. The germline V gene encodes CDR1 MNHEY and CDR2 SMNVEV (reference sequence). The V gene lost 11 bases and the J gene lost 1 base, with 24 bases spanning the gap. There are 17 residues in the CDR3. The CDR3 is CAHRHGQPGISGNTIYF. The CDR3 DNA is TGTGCCCACAGACATGGGCAGCCCGGCATTTCTGGAAACACCATATATTTT.

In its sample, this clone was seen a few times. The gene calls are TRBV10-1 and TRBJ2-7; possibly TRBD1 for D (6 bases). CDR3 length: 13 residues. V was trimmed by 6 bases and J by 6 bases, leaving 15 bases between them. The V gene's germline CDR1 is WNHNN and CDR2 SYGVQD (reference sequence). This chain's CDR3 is CASSPGHGGEQYF. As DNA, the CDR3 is TGCGCCAGCAGCCCGGGACATGGTGGCGAGCAGTACTTC.

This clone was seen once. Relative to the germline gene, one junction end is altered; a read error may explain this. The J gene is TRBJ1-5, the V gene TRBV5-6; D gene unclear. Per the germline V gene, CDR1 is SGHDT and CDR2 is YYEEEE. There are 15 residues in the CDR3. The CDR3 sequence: CASSLGSFSNQPRHF. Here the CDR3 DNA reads TGTGCCAGCAGCTTGGGGTCCTTTAGCAATCAGCCCCGGCATTTT.

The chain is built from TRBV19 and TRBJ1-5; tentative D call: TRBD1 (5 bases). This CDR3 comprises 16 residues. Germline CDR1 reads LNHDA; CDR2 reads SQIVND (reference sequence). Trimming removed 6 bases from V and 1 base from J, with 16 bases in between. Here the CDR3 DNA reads TGTGCCAGTAGACCAACTGGGGGAGTGAGCAATCAGCCCCAGCATTTT. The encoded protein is CASRPTGGVSNQPQHF.

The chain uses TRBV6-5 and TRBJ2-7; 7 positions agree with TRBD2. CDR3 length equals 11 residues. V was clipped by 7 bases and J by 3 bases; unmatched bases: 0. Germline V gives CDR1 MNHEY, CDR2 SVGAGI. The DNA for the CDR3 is TGTGCCAGCACGGGGGGCTACGAGCAGTACTTC. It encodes CASTGGYEQYF.

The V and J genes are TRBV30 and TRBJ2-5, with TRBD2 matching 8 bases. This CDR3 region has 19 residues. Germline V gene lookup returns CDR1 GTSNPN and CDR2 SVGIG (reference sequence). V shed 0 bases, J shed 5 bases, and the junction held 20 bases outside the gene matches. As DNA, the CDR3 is TGTGCCTGGAGTGTACGTTTTGTGGGAGCGGGAGTTAGTAGGGAGACCCAGTACTTC. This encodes CAWSVRFVGAGVSRETQYF.

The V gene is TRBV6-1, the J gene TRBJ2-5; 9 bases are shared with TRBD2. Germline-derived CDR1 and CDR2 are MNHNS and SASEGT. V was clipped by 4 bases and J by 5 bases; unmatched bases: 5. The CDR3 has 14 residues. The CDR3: CASSVAGGVETQYF. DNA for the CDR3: TGTGCCAGCAGTGTGGCGGGAGGGGTGGAGACCCAGTACTTC.